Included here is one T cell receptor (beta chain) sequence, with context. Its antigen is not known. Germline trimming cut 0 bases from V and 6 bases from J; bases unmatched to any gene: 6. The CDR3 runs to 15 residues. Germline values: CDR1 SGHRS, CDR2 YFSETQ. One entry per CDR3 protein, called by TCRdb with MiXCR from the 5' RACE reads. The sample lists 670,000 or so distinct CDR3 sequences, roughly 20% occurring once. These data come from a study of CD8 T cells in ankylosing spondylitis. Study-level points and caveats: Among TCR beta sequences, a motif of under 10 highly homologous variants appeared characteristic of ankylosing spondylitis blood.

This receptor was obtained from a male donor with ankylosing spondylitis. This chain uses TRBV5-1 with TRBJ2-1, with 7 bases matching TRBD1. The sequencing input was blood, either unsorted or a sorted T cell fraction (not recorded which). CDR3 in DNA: TGCGCCAGCAGCTTGGAACAGGGGATGGTCAATGAGCAGTTCTTC. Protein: CASSLEQGMVNEQFF.